The clone carrying this TCR beta chain was recorded many times. No antigen is known for it. This sample was included in a study of read filtering for tumor transcriptome and immune sequencing. Broader study findings: Single-read clonotypes: roughly 82% of IR-seq clonotypes (approximately 4% of reads), almost 75% of RNA-seq clonotypes (roughly 49% of reads).

Trimming left V 0 bases short and J 3 bases short, with 11 bases between. Germline V lookup: CDR1 MNHEY, CDR2 SVGAGI. The CDR3 spans 15 residues. The library was built from about 0.4 ug RNA with molecular barcoded adaptors for alpha/delta and beta/gamma chains. MiXCR, run by TCRdb on the reads, gives a single entry per CDR3 protein. The sample has tens of thousands of distinct CDR3 sequences; around 21% are singletons. This sequence was found in a donor aged 40 or older with multiple myeloma. Input material: a population of CD138-negative cells sorted from bone marrow. V and J are TRBV6-5 and TRBJ1-1; D perhaps matches TRBD1 (5 bases). The CDR3 loop reads CASSYSIGGDTEAFF. The CDR3 bases are TGTGCCAGCAGTTACTCGATCGGGGGGGACACTGAAGCTTTCTTT.